The 15 T cell receptor beta chains below all came from one sample that was sequenced in a study of blood T cell repertoires in COVID-19. Clones were read by immunoSEQ multiplex PCR, and TCRdb kept only the in-frame ones, dropping some. The sample carries 25,000 to 35,000 clones, roughly 88% recorded once. The specimen sequenced was peripheral blood. The receptors were sampled from a human donor in a cohort sampled during active COVID-19.

The chain employs TRBV7-6 and TRBJ2-7; 10 bases match TRBD2. The CDR3 has 15 amino acids. The germline V gene encodes CDR1 SGHVS and CDR2 FNYEAQ. V was pared by 1 base and J by 5 bases, with 5 bases of the junction left unmatched. CDR3 sequence (DNA): TGTGCCAGCAGCTTAGGAGCTAGCGGGGGAGACGAGCAGTACTTC. It encodes CASSLGASGGDEQYF.

The chain couples TRBV12-5 to TRBJ2-1; no reliable D call. Germline CDR1 is LGHNT and CDR2 is FRNRAP. V lost 6 bases, J lost 0 bases, and 12 bases lay in between. This CDR3 has 15 residues. CDR3 nucleotide sequence: TGTGCTAGTGGCTCCTCTAGGAGCTCCTACAATGAGCAGTTCTTC. It encodes CASGSSRSSYNEQFF.

V gene TRBV3-1 (or the pseudogene TRBV3-2) combines with J gene TRBJ2-2, with D perhaps matching TRBD2 (6 bases). The length of the CDR3 is 16 residues. Trimming took 4 bases from V and 2 from J, leaving 14 bases between them. The V gene's germline CDR1 is LGHDT and CDR2 YNNKEL (reference sequence). Here the CDR3 reads CASSPYWTTNTGELFF. The CDR3 DNA reads as TGTGCCAGCAGCCCCTACTGGACTACTAACACCGGGGAGCTGTTTTTT.

J is TRBJ2-2 and V is TRBV6-5; the match to TRBD1 covers 7 bases. V shed 11 bases, J shed 6 bases, and the junction held 9 bases outside the gene matches. Germline V gene data show CDR1 as MNHEY and CDR2 as SVGAGI. The CDR3 has 13 residues. CDR3 nucleotides: TGTGCCGGCACAGGGGCCTCCCCCGGGGAGCTGTTTTTT. It codes for CAGTGASPGELFF.

This sequence joins TRBV25-1 and TRBJ1-1; 8 positions match TRBD1. V shed 7 bases and J 8 bases; nucleotides not matched to a gene: 6. The CDR3 spans 12 residues. The germline gives CDR1 MGHDK, CDR2 SYGVNS. CDR3 sequence (DNA): TGTGCCAGCACCCCAGGACAGGGCGAAGCTTTCTTT. Translating it yields CASTPGQGEAFF.

V gene TRBV7-3 combines with J gene TRBJ2-1; 10 bases fit TRBD2. Germline values: CDR1 SGHTA, CDR2 FQGTGA. V shed 3 bases, J shed 6 bases, and the junction held 8 bases outside the gene matches. The CDR3 runs 16 residues. The CDR3 spells CASSFEAGGPVNEQFF. The CDR3 DNA sequence: TGTGCCAGCAGCTTTGAAGCGGGGGGGCCGGTCAATGAGCAGTTCTTC.

V and J are TRBV6-5 and TRBJ2-6, with D perhaps matching TRBD1 (5 bases). V was pared by 7 bases and J by 1 base, with 11 bases between. Germline values: CDR1 MNHEY, CDR2 SVGAGI. The CDR3 totals 15 residues. In nucleotides, the CDR3 is TGTGCCAGCACCGAGGACACTTCTGGGGCCAACGTCCTGACTTTC. This encodes CASTEDTSGANVLTF.

This clone was seen a single time. The genes are TRBV7-9 and TRBJ2-1; a weak D match, TRBD1 (6 bases). The CDR3 is 19 residues long. Germline V gene sequence: CDR1 SEHNR, CDR2 FQNEAQ (reference sequence). Trimming took 1 base from V and 6 from J, leaving 25 bases between them. Here the CDR3 DNA reads TGTGCCAGCAGCTTAGACGGTTGGCGAGGGACACGGGACCTCAATGAGCAGTTCTTC. This codes for CASSLDGWRGTRDLNEQFF.

The rearrangement links TRBV5-1 to TRBJ2-2; D not resolved. CDR1 is SGHRS and CDR2 is YFSETQ in the germline V gene. The CDR3 consists of 13 residues. V lost 4 bases, J lost 6 bases, and 10 bases lay in between. CDR3 in DNA: TGCGCCAGCAGCAACCAGATGGCCGGGGAGCTGTTTTTT. Protein: CASSNQMAGELFF. Looking up the rest from reference TRBV5-1 and TRBJ2-2 gives the full variable domain: KAGVTQTPRYLIKTRGQQVTLSCSPISGHRSVSWYQQTPGQGLQFLFEYFSETQRNKGNFPGRFSGRQFSNSRSEMNVSTLELGDSALYLCASSNQMAGELFFGEGSRLTVL.

The chain combines TRBV7-2 with TRBJ1-2; 7 bases align to TRBD1. The trim removed 5 bases at V and 7 bases at J, leaving 7 bases unmatched. This CDR3 has 13 residues. The V gene's germline CDR1 is SGHTA and CDR2 FQGNSA. CDR3: CASSDDRAGGYTF. The CDR3, as DNA: TGTGCCAGCAGCGACGACAGGGCGGGTGGCTACACCTTC.

This chain uses TRBV2 with TRBJ1-5; TRBD1 matches 7 bases. CDR3 length: 17 residues. The germline gives CDR1 SNHLY, CDR2 FYNNEI. Germline trimming cut 6 bases from V and 0 bases from J; bases unmatched to any gene: 11. The CDR3 DNA follows: TGTGCCAGCAGGGGGGGACAGCCTTTATCTAGCAATCAGCCCCAGCATTTT. Protein product: CASRGGQPLSSNQPQHF.

The chain has TRBV5-1 and TRBJ2-7; D may be TRBD2 (6 bases). Germline V gene lookup returns CDR1 SGHRS and CDR2 YFSETQ. The ends were cut back, 1 base at V and 4 bases at J, with 12 bases in the middle. CDR3 length equals 14 residues. The CDR3 DNA reads as TGCGCCAGCAGCTTGTCCCAGGGAGGTTACGAGCAGTACTTC. Translated: CASSLSQGGYEQYF.

This rearrangement joins TRBV7-3 to TRBJ2-5, with 8 bases that match TRBD2. Germline values: CDR1 SGHTA, CDR2 FQGTGA. The CDR3 consists of 14 residues. With 2 bases clipped from V and 7 bases from J, the junction kept 6 bases outside the gene matches. The CDR3 spells CASSLYGTSLTQYF. The CDR3 DNA reads as TGTGCCAGCAGCTTATACGGGACTAGTCTGACCCAGTACTTC.

The chain couples TRBV11-3 to TRBJ1-1; TRBD1 matches 9 bases. CDR1 and CDR2 from the germline V gene are SGHNT and YENEEA. J was trimmed by 5 bases and V by 5 bases; bases with no gene match: 6. This CDR3 has 14 residues. CDR3 sequence reads: CASSPRTGDTEAFF. The CDR3 nucleotides read TGTGCCAGCAGCCCCCGGACAGGGGATACTGAAGCTTTCTTT. The full variable domain, with the rest looked up from reference TRBV11-3 and TRBJ1-1, is EAGVVQSPRYKIIEKKQPVAFWCNPISGHNTLYWYLQNLGQGPELLIRYENEEAVDDSQLPKDRFSAERLKGVDSTLKIQPAELGDSAVYLCASSPRTGDTEAFFGQGTRLTVV.

V is TRBV4-1 and J is TRBJ1-2; no clear D gene. There are 13 residues in the CDR3. V was trimmed by 0 bases and J by 4 bases, leaving 6 bases between them. CDR1 and CDR2 (germline): MGHRA, YSYEKL. CDR3 nucleotides: TGCGCCAGCAGCCAAGAGGCCGCCTATGGCTACACCTTC. As protein: CASSQEAAYGYTF.